A selection of T cell receptor beta chains follows, all from one sample in a study of cytomegalovirus exposure and HLA in healthy donors. Generated by immunoSEQ multiplex PCR, the TCRdb table keeps only in-frame clones and is missing some. The table records 80,000 to 100,000 clones, 73% of them present only once. The sequencing input was PBMCs. Receptors originate from a man in his forties in good health and CMV-seronegative. The CDR3 runs from the conserved cysteine through the conserved F or W. The D gene is left open where the match is weak. Clone size is shown for a subset of rows, as once, few, many or a class of expanded clone.

>TRBD2|TRBJ2-7|NA|TRBV7-2
TGTGCCAGCAGCATAACGACTAGCGGGGGGGTTATCTACGAGCAGTACTTC
CASSITTSGGVIYEQYF
>NA|TRBJ1-5|NA|TRBV18
TGTGCCAGCTCACCGAACAAAGATCAGCCCCAGCATTTT
CASSPNKDQPQHF
>NA|TRBJ2-2|NA|TRBV5-6
TGTGCCAGCAGCTACAGGGCCGGGGAGCTGTTTTTT
CASSYRAGELFF
>NA|TRBJ2-7|NA|TRBV29-1
TGCAGCGTCGATGAGGCCTACGAGCAGTACTTC
CSVDEAYEQYF
>TRBD1|TRBJ1-5|few|TRBV19
TGTGCCAGTAGTGTCGACAGGGGGCTTCGCATAGATGGCAATCAGCCCCAGCATTTT
CASSVDRGLRIDGNQPQHF
>NA|TRBJ2-1|few|TRBV19
TGTGCCAGTTCTAGGGGGGGGCACTACAATGAGCAGTTCTTC
CASSRGGHYNEQFF
>TRBD1|TRBJ1-4|few|TRBV4-1
TGCGCCAGCAGCCTTCGACAGGGGAATGAAAAACTGTTTTTT
CASSLRQGNEKLFF
>NA|TRBJ1-5|NA|TRBV13
TGTGCCAGCAGCTTAGGGAGAACTCGCAATCAGCCCCAGCATTTT
CASSLGRTRNQPQHF
>TRBD1|TRBJ1-2|NA|TRBV4-3
TGCGCCAGCAGCTCGGGACAGGAACTTAACTATGGCTACACCTTC
CASSSGQELNYGYTF
>TRBD1|TRBJ2-7|once|TRBV5-1
TGCGCCAGCAGCCCGGAGGGACAGGACGGGGAGCAGTACTTC
CASSPEGQDGEQYF
>TRBD1|TRBJ1-1|few|TRBV7-2
TGTGCCAGCAGCGGTGGGACAGCCAGGAACACTGAAGCTTTCTTT
CASSGGTARNTEAFF
>TRBD2|TRBJ2-1|NA|TRBV2
TGTGCCAGCAGAGCTAGCGGGGGTTGGAATGAGCAGTTCTTC
CASRASGGWNEQFF
>TRBD1|TRBJ2-1|NA|TRBV15
TGTGCCACCAGCAGAGAGACAGGGTATGAGCAGTTCTTC
CATSRETGYEQFF
>TRBD1|TRBJ2-7|NA|TRBV27
TGTGCCAGCAGTCTCACGGGACAGGGTTCAATTTCCTACGAGCAGTACTTC
CASSLTGQGSISYEQYF
>TRBD1|TRBJ1-5|NA|TRBV7-9
TGTGCCAGCAGCTCCGGGACAGGGCTATTTCGCAATCAGCCCCAGCATTTT
CASSSGTGLFRNQPQHF
>NA|TRBJ1-1|NA|TRBV5-1
TGCGCCAGCAGCTACAGCAGGGGTGGGTATACTATTGAAGCTTTCTTT
CASSYSRGGYTIEAFF
>NA|TRBJ2-3|few|TRBV4-1
TGCGCCAGCAGTCCCGGGAGCCCGGGTTTAGATACGCAGTATTTT
CASSPGSPGLDTQYF
>NA|TRBJ1-5|NA|TRBV19
TGTGCCAGTAGTCCCCACCCATCCACGACAGGAGGCAATCAGCCCCAGCATTTT
CASSPHPSTTGGNQPQHF
>NA|TRBJ2-2|NA|TRBV7-9
TGTGCCAGCACAGGGGACACCGGGGAGCTGTTTTTT
CASTGDTGELFF
>TRBD2|TRBJ2-2|NA|TRBV9
TGTGCCAGCAGCCCCTTCGGGCTAGCGGGGCGTCGGGAGCTGTTTTTT
CASSPFGLAGRRELFF
>NA|TRBJ1-1|NA|TRBV7-6
TGTGCCAGCAGCTTAGTATCCGGGTCTTGGGAAGCTTTCTTT
CASSLVSGSWEAFF
>TRBD2|TRBJ2-3|NA|TRBV28
TGTGCCAGCAGTTTCCTAGCGGGCACAGATACGCAGTATTTT
CASSFLAGTDTQYF
>NA|TRBJ1-4|few|TRBV4-2
TGTGCCACCGCGTGGGCCCCGAATGAAAAACTGTTTTTT
CATAWAPNEKLFF
>NA|TRBJ2-7|NA|TRBV27
TGTGCCAGCACCCAAAGAGGTGGTTTCGAGCAGTACTTC
CASTQRGGFEQYF
>TRBD2|TRBJ2-3|NA|TRBV2
TGTGCCAGCGGACTAGCGGGTATCACAGATACGCAGTATTTT
CASGLAGITDTQYF
>NA|TRBJ2-3|NA|TRBV10-3
TGTGCCATCAGTGAGTCAAGCCGTCCCGATACGCAGTATTTT
CAISESSRPDTQYF
>NA|TRBJ2-3|few|TRBV7-2
TGTGCCAGCAGTTATCTCGGGGGCACAGATACGCAGTATTTT
CASSYLGGTDTQYF
>NA|TRBJ1-6|few|TRBV30
TGTGCCTGGAGTGTAGGAGGAGATAATAATTCACCCCTCCACTTT
CAWSVGGDNNSPLHF
>NA|TRBJ1-2|NA|TRBV23-1
TGCGCCAGCAGTCAATTTAGAAGCTTCTATGGCTACACCTTC
CASSQFRSFYGYTF
>TRBD1|TRBJ2-7|NA|TRBV19
TGTGCCAGTACCTTTAGGACAGGCTACGAGCAGTACTTC
CASTFRTGYEQYF
>NA|TRBJ2-3|NA|TRBV7-6
TGTGCCAGCAGCCCCGGACGTTCAGGACAGTCGGGGGATACGCAGTATTTT
CASSPGRSGQSGDTQYF
>TRBD1|TRBJ1-1|few|TRBV9
TGTGCCAGCAGCGCCCCGACAGGGCACATCCAAGAAGCTTTCTTT
CASSAPTGHIQEAFF
>TRBD1|TRBJ2-2|NA|TRBV7-2
TGTGCCAGCAGCCCCAGGACAGGGTCGAACACCGGGGAGCTGTTTTTT
CASSPRTGSNTGELFF
>TRBD1|TRBJ2-7|NA|TRBV5-6
TGTGCCAGCAGCTCCGACAGGGTCTACGAGCAGTACTTC
CASSSDRVYEQYF
>NA|TRBJ2-5|once|TRBV12-5
TGTGCTAGCAGAAGGGGGACCAGGGAGACCCAGTACTTC
CASRRGTRETQYF